Below are 16 T cell receptor beta chains sequenced from a single sample in a study of T-cell memory formation after mild COVID-19. TCRdb re-derived calls from the 5' RACE reads in MiXCR, one entry per CDR3 protein. The table shows about half a million distinct CDR3 sequences, with 15% to 20% occurring only once. Sample: PBMCs or a T cell subset sorted from them (not recorded which). The receptors derive from an adult woman who had mild COVID-19 (a few samples of this study predate the infection). Cell type and time point are not known.

The sample holds a few counts of this clonotype. The CDR3 protein is CASSPVTVSNEQFF. The CDR3 nucleotides read TGTGCCAGCAGCCCGGTGACGGTCTCCAATGAGCAGTTCTTC. The chain carries TRBV3-1 and TRBJ2-1; unclear D gene. This CDR3 has 14 amino acids. V was pared by 4 bases and J by 6 bases, with 13 bases between. From germline, CDR1 is LGHDT and CDR2 YNNKEL (reference sequence).

The chain combines TRBV18 with TRBJ2-7; TRBD2 agrees at 10 bases. Trimming took 6 bases from V and 1 from J; bases not matched to a gene: 6. The length of the CDR3 is 15 residues. Germline V lookup: CDR1 KGHSH, CDR2 LQKENI. The CDR3 region is CASSPGLADSYEQYF. In DNA, the CDR3 is TGTGCCAGCTCTCCCGGACTAGCGGATTCCTACGAGCAGTACTTC.

Turning to this clonotype: An end of the junction differs from the germline gene, which may be a read error. The chain joins TRBV5-1 to TRBJ2-1, with 11 bases identical to TRBD2. Germline loops: CDR1 SGHRS, CDR2 YFSETQ. This CDR3 has 17 residues. The CDR3 bases are TGCGCCAGCAGCTCTTTGTTAGCGGGGGGGCTCGGCAATGAGCAGTCCTTC. Translated: CASSSLLAGGLGNEQSF.

The chain has TRBV11-2 and TRBJ2-1; 11 nucleotides align to TRBD1. The CDR3 is 15 amino acids. Germline assignment: CDR1 SGHAT and CDR2 FQNNGV. V was pared by 5 bases and J by 8 bases, with 8 bases of the junction left unmatched. The CDR3, as DNA: TGTGCCAGCAGCCAGGACAGGGGGCTTTGGGATGAGCAGTTCTTC. It specifies CASSQDRGLWDEQFF.

The chain recombines TRBV24-1 with TRBJ2-5; 10 positions match TRBD1. The CDR3 loop spans 15 amino acids. After removal of 3 bases from V and 1 base from J, the junction contained 1 base not matched to a gene. Germline values: CDR1 KGHDR, CDR2 SFDVKD. The CDR3 loop is CATSDRQGAQETQYF. The DNA for the CDR3 is TGTGCCACCAGTGATCGACAGGGGGCCCAAGAGACCCAGTACTTC.

CDR3 in DNA: TGTGCCACCAGTGCCCAGGGATACGAGACCCAGTACTTC. Its protein is CATSAQGYETQYF. The chain links TRBV24-1 to TRBJ2-5; D is possibly TRBD1 (5 bases). V was pared by 5 bases and J by 5 bases, with 11 bases between. The CDR3 spans 13 residues. CDR1 and CDR2 (germline): KGHDR, SFDVKD.

There are many counts of this clonotype. The chain combines TRBV5-1 with TRBJ2-5, with a possible D match to TRBD1 (6 bases). CDR1 and CDR2 from the germline V gene are SGHRS and YFSETQ. The CDR3 has 15 residues. V lost 0 bases to trimming and J lost 3 bases, with 12 bases between them. CDR3 sequence: CASSLGPTGKETQYF. CDR3 in DNA: TGCGCCAGCAGCTTGGGACCCACAGGGAAAGAGACCCAGTACTTC.

This clonotype was counted a few times. This chain uses TRBV20-1 with TRBJ2-7; 8 bases are a match to TRBD2. Germline CDR1 is DFQATT and CDR2 is SNEGSKA (reference sequence). The CDR3 is 16 residues long. Losses at the gene ends were 0 bases for V and 2 bases for J; bases not matched to a gene: 9. The CDR3 coding sequence is TGCAGTGCTAGAGATAAGGCTAGCGGGCTCACCTACGAGCAGTACTTC. This encodes CSARDKASGLTYEQYF.

The genes are TRBV7-9 and TRBJ2-1; 10 bases match TRBD2. This CDR3 has 15 residues. With 5 bases clipped from V and 6 bases from J, the junction kept 7 bases outside the gene matches. In germline, CDR1 is SEHNR, CDR2 FQNEAQ (reference sequence). The CDR3, as DNA: TGTGCCAGCAGCGTATCCATAGCGGGGGGCAATGAGCAGTTCTTC. It is translated as CASSVSIAGGNEQFF.

This clonotype has just a few counts. The chain carries TRBV5-1 and TRBJ2-1; no definite D call. Germline-derived CDR1 and CDR2 are SGHRS and YFSETQ. Trimming pared 2 bases from V and 7 bases from J, leaving 10 bases between. This CDR3 is built from 13 residues. CDR3 sequence reads: CASSLIPGNEQFF. The CDR3 coding sequence is TGCGCCAGCAGCTTAATCCCTGGGAATGAGCAGTTCTTC.

The chain recombines TRBV11-2 with TRBJ2-3; D is perhaps TRBD2 (6 bases). From germline, CDR1 is SGHAT and CDR2 FQNNGV. V was pared by 7 bases and J by 6 bases, with 11 bases between. There are 12 residues in the CDR3. The CDR3 nucleotides read TGTGCCAGCACCCGGGAGAGGGATACGCAGTATTTT. This codes for CASTRERDTQYF.

This clonotype was picked up a small number of times. The CDR3 loop is CASSQGRQGAYEQYF. The CDR3 DNA sequence: TGTGCCAGCAGCCAAGGAAGACAGGGGGCCTACGAGCAGTACTTC. The chain uses TRBV4-2 and TRBJ2-7, with 9 bases lining up with TRBD1. V dropped 1 base and J dropped 2; count of bases not matched to a gene: 3. Germline V lookup: CDR1 LGHNA, CDR2 YNFKEQ. This CDR3 contains 15 residues.

This sequence joins TRBV10-3 and TRBJ2-7; 12 bases align to TRBD1. Per germline, CDR1 ENHRY and CDR2 SYGVKD. V lost 6 bases, J lost 6 bases, and 6 bases stayed unmatched. The CDR3 extends over 14 amino acids. CDR3 amino acids: CAIRGGQGATEQYF. The DNA for the CDR3 is TGTGCCATCAGGGGGGGACAGGGGGCGACCGAGCAGTACTTC.

The chain uses TRBV12-3 or TRBV12-4 and TRBJ2-7; D may correspond to TRBD1 or TRBD2 (5 bases each). V was pared by 5 bases and J by 0 bases, with 17 bases between. This CDR3 is built from 16 residues. The CDR3, as DNA: TGTGCCAGCAGTGGAAAAGGGGCTAGCCTCTCCTACGAGCAGTACTTC. It encodes CASSGKGASLSYEQYF.

V is TRBV7-2 and J is TRBJ1-1, with D perhaps TRBD1 (5 bases). The germline V gene has CDR1 SGHTA and CDR2 FQGNSA. V shed 5 bases and J shed 0 bases, with 16 bases lying between them. This CDR3 has 16 residues. The CDR3 nucleotides read TGTGCCAGCAGCCCCGGGAGACAGAACATGAACACTGAAGCTTTCTTT. It specifies CASSPGRQNMNTEAFF.

In this sample, this clonotype turned up a few times. J is TRBJ2-2 and V is TRBV6-5; D ambiguous. The CDR3 runs 16 residues. The germline V gene has CDR1 MNHEY and CDR2 SVGAGI. V was trimmed by 1 base and J by 4 bases, leaving 13 bases between them. The CDR3 sequence is CASSYLAVGFTGELFF. For the CDR3, the DNA is TGTGCCAGCAGTTACTTAGCCGTTGGGTTCACCGGGGAGCTGTTTTTT.